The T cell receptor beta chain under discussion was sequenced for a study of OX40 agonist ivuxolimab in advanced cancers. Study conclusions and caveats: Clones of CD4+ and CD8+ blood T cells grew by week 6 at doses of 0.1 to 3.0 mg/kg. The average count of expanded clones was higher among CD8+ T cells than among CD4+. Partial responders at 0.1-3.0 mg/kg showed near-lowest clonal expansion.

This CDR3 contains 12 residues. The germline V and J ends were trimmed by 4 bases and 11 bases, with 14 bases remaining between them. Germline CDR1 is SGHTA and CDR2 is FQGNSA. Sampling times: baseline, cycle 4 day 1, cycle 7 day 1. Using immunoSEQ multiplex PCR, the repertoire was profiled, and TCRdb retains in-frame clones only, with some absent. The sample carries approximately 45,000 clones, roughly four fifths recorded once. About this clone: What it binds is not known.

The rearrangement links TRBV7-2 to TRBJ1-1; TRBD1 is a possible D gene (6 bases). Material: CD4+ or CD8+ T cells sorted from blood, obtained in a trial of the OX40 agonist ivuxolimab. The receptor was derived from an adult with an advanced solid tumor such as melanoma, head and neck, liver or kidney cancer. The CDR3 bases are TGTGCCAGCAGCTCCGCAGGGGTTGGCGCTTTCTTT. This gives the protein CASSSAGVGAFF.